Below are 27 T cell receptor beta chains sequenced from a single sample in a study of OX40 agonist ivuxolimab in advanced cancers. TCRdb keeps only in-frame clones here, not all; method: immunoSEQ multiplex PCR. Of tens of thousands of clones listed, 94% are singletons. This specimen consisted of CD4+ or CD8+ T cells sorted from blood, obtained in a trial of the OX40 agonist ivuxolimab. These receptors all stem from an adult with an advanced solid tumor such as melanoma, head and neck, liver or kidney cancer.

The V gene is TRBV9, the J gene TRBJ2-5; 7 bases align to TRBD1. This CDR3 has 14 residues. J was trimmed by 5 bases and V by 4 bases; bases with no gene match: 8. Germline V lookup: CDR1 SGDLS, CDR2 YYNGEE. In nucleotides, the CDR3 is TGTGCCAGCAGCAGTAACAGGGGAGAGGAGACCCAGTACTTC. It is translated as CASSSNRGEETQYF.

The rearrangement joins TRBV18 to TRBJ2-1; a possible D gene is TRBD2 (5 bases). Germline V CDR1 and CDR2: KGHSH, LQKENI. This CDR3 has 13 amino acids. V lost 6 bases and J lost 8, with 14 bases in between. CDR3 sequence reads: CASSPTSPDEQFF. The CDR3 DNA sequence: TGTGCCAGCTCGCCAACTAGTCCCGATGAGCAGTTCTTC.

The chain is built from TRBV7-3 and TRBJ2-7; D ambiguous. The CDR3 has 11 amino acids. In germline, CDR1 is SGHTA, CDR2 FQGTGA. Trimming took 5 bases from V and 1 from J, leaving 3 bases between them. CDR3 amino acids: CASSDSYEQYF. CDR3 nucleotide sequence: TGTGCCAGCAGCGATTCCTACGAGCAGTACTTC.

CDR3 sequence: CAISGGGLYETQYF. DNA for the CDR3: TGTGCCATCAGCGGGGGGGGCCTCTACGAGACCCAGTACTTC. The chain carries TRBV10-3 and TRBJ2-5; 8 bases map to TRBD2. Germline V gives CDR1 ENHRY, CDR2 SYGVKD. The CDR3 loop spans 14 amino acids. Trimming took 6 bases from V and 5 from J; bases not matched to a gene: 8.

The chain is built from TRBV19 and TRBJ1-1; no definite D call. From germline, CDR1 is LNHDA and CDR2 SQIVND (reference sequence). The CDR3 contains 16 residues. V shed 4 bases and J shed 1 base, with 16 bases lying between them. This CDR3 is CASSTDTGKPNTEAFF. CDR3 in DNA: TGTGCCAGTAGTACCGATACGGGGAAACCGAACACTGAAGCTTTCTTT.

This chain links TRBV5-5 with TRBJ2-7; unclear D gene. V gave up 0 bases and J gave up 3 bases, with 10 bases separating them. The CDR3 extends over 14 amino acids. The germline gives CDR1 SGHKS, CDR2 YYEKEE (reference sequence). This chain's CDR3 is CASSLEGSFYEQYF. The CDR3 coding sequence is TGTGCCAGCAGCTTGGAAGGTAGTTTCTACGAGCAGTACTTC.

The chain recombines TRBV11-1 with TRBJ2-7; 8 nucleotides align to TRBD1. Trimming at V came to 4 bases and at J to 1 base, leaving 6 bases not matched to a gene. This CDR3 comprises 15 residues. Germline CDR1 SGHAT, CDR2 FQDESV (reference sequence). The CDR3 region is CASSSRTGKSYEQYF. CDR3 in DNA: TGTGCCAGCAGCTCCCGGACAGGGAAGTCCTACGAGCAGTACTTC.

The chain recombines TRBV27 with TRBJ2-1; 12 nucleotides agree with TRBD2. There are 16 residues in the CDR3. J lost 10 bases, V lost 5 bases, and 12 bases had no gene match. Germline CDR1 is MNHEY and CDR2 is SMNVEV (reference sequence). In nucleotides, the CDR3 is TGTGCCAGCAGTCTCCTTCTAGCGGGAGGGCCGGGGGAGCAGTTCTTC. Encoded protein: CASSLLLAGGPGEQFF.

The chain uses TRBV27 and TRBJ1-1; 7 bases map to TRBD1. The CDR3 contains 15 residues. V was pared by 0 bases and J by 0 bases, with 1 base of the junction left unmatched. The germline V gene encodes CDR1 MNHEY and CDR2 SMNVEV (reference sequence). The CDR3 reads CASSLSTGMNTEAFF. The CDR3, as DNA: TGTGCCAGCAGTTTATCGACAGGGATGAACACTGAAGCTTTCTTT.

The V gene is TRBV5-4, the J gene TRBJ2-7; 9 bases fit TRBD2. The germline CDR1 and CDR2 sequences are SGHNT and YYREEE (reference sequence). V lost 1 base to trimming and J lost 7 bases; unmatched junction nucleotides: 6. The CDR3 contains 14 residues. This chain's CDR3 is CASSLMVAGDEQYF. The DNA for the CDR3 is TGTGCCAGCAGCTTGATGGTAGCGGGAGATGAGCAGTACTTC.

The chain recombines TRBV28 with TRBJ1-1; D not certain. There are 15 residues in the CDR3. V gave up 3 bases and J gave up 4 bases, with 15 bases separating them. Per the germline V gene, CDR1 is MDHEN and CDR2 is SYDVKM. Here the CDR3 reads CASSFTGGKGTEAFF. The CDR3 DNA reads TGTGCCAGCAGTTTTACGGGAGGGAAAGGCACTGAAGCTTTCTTT.

The chain joins TRBV5-4 to TRBJ2-1; no clear D. Between the trimmed V and J ends, which lost 4 bases and 3 bases, there was a span of 11 bases. The length of the CDR3 is 14 residues. Germline values: CDR1 SGHNT, CDR2 YYREEE (reference sequence). The CDR3 region is CASSPLGYYNEQFF. The CDR3 DNA follows: TGTGCCAGCAGCCCTCTGGGATACTACAATGAGCAGTTCTTC.

The chain is built from TRBV4-1 and TRBJ1-5; 10 bases agree with TRBD1. This CDR3 contains 17 residues. After removal of 2 bases from V and 5 bases from J, the junction contained 9 bases not matched to a gene. Germline-derived CDR1 and CDR2 are MGHRA and YSYEKL. The CDR3 is CASSQSIAGTGDQPQHF. CDR3 coding DNA: TGCGCCAGCAGCCAATCCATTGCTGGGACAGGGGATCAGCCCCAGCATTTT.

The chain uses TRBV30 and TRBJ2-7, with TRBD1 as a possible D gene (6 bases). Trimming removed 2 bases at V and 0 bases at J, with 20 bases between. The CDR3 is 17 residues long. Germline CDR1 GTSNPN, CDR2 SVGIG (reference sequence). As DNA, the CDR3 is TGTGCCTGGAGTTTCGCCTCAGGGGTTTTGGGCTCCTACGAGCAGTACTTC. It is translated as CAWSFASGVLGSYEQYF.

The rearrangement joins TRBV29-1 to TRBJ2-1; 11 bases agree with TRBD2. Germline trimming cut 5 bases from V and 10 bases from J; bases unmatched to any gene: 10. CDR1 is SQVTM and CDR2 is ANQGSEA in the germline V gene. There are 14 residues in the CDR3. DNA of the CDR3: TGCAGCGTTTCAAAGGAGACTAGCGGGAAAGAGCAGTTCTTC. Its translation is CSVSKETSGKEQFF.

With respect to this clone: Sequence at one end of the junction differs from germline and may be a read error. Within the sample, other DNA sequences also encode this same CDR3. The chain is built from TRBV18 and TRBJ2-1, with 7 bases identical to TRBD2. The CDR3 has 16 residues. The V gene's germline CDR1 is KGHSH and CDR2 LQKENI. DNA for the CDR3: TGTGCCAGTTCACCGGGGTATCGGGAGGACTACAATGAGCAGTTCTTC. Translated: CASSPGYREDYNEQFF.

The chain links TRBV13 to TRBJ2-1; 8 bases match TRBD1. The CDR3 contains 14 residues. J gave up 6 bases and V 4 bases, and 5 bases lay outside the gene matches. The germline V gene encodes CDR1 PRHDT and CDR2 FYEKMQ (reference sequence). This CDR3 is CASSSDRAGNEQFF. The CDR3 DNA follows: TGTGCCAGCAGCTCGGACAGGGCTGGCAATGAGCAGTTCTTC.

This chain connects TRBV9 to TRBJ1-4, with D possibly TRBD1 on 6 matching bases. The CDR3 loop spans 14 amino acids. V shed 6 bases and J shed 0 bases, with 9 bases lying between them. CDR1 is SGDLS and CDR2 is YYNGEE in the germline V gene. The CDR3 here is CASNKGATNEKLFF. The DNA for the CDR3 is TGTGCCAGCAACAAGGGGGCAACTAATGAAAAACTGTTTTTT.

The J gene is TRBJ2-3, the V gene TRBV9; tentatively, D is TRBD1 (6 bases). This CDR3 contains 15 residues. V was pared by 2 bases and J by 2 bases, with 12 bases between. CDR1 SGDLS and CDR2 YYNGEE come from the germline V gene. The CDR3 nucleotides are TGTGCCAGCAGCGTGTCACAGGGAGCCACAGATACGCAGTATTTT. Protein: CASSVSQGATDTQYF.

This chain connects TRBV6-6 to TRBJ2-2, with 9 bases lining up with TRBD2. The CDR3 length is 16 residues. The germline CDR1 and CDR2 sequences are MNHNY and SVGAGI (reference sequence). V trimming: 1 base; J trimming: 2 bases; junction bases outside the gene matches: 2. The CDR3, as DNA: TGTGCCAGCAGTTACTATCTAGCGGGAAACACCGGGGAGCTGTTTTTT. This gives the protein CASSYYLAGNTGELFF.

There are a few counts of this clone. The chain combines TRBV7-9 with TRBJ2-7, with TRBD2 identical over 10 bases. Losses at the gene ends were 4 bases for V and 0 bases for J; bases not matched to a gene: 6. Germline lookup yields CDR1 SEHNR and CDR2 FQNEAQ (reference sequence). The CDR3 length is 16 residues. CDR3 amino acids: CASSSGLAVSSYEQYF. In DNA, the CDR3 is TGTGCCAGCAGCTCAGGACTAGCGGTAAGCTCCTACGAGCAGTACTTC.

The V call is TRBV4-3, the J call TRBJ2-5; 11 nucleotides agree with TRBD2. In germline, CDR1 is LGHNA, CDR2 YSLEER. With V trimmed by 0 bases and J by 0 bases, 6 bases remained unmatched. The CDR3 covers 18 residues. CDR3 residues: CASSQEASGRTHQETQYF. The CDR3 DNA reads as TGCGCCAGCAGCCAAGAGGCTAGCGGGAGGACTCACCAAGAGACCCAGTACTTC.

The chain combines TRBV18 with TRBJ1-1; D is uncertain. V lost 7 bases and J 1 base, leaving 4 bases between the germline ends. The CDR3 has 11 amino acids. Germline CDR1 is KGHSH and CDR2 is LQKENI. This chain's CDR3 is CASFKNTEAFF. As DNA, the CDR3 is TGTGCCAGCTTTAAGAACACTGAAGCTTTCTTT. Full variable domain (outside the CDR3, taken from reference TRBV18 and TRBJ1-1): NAGVMQNPRHLVRRRGQEARLRCSPMKGHSHVYWYRQLPEEGLKFMVYLQKENIIDESGMPKERFSAEFPKEGPSILRIQQVVRGDSAAYFCASFKNTEAFFGQGTRLTVV.

This chain uses TRBV7-9 with TRBJ2-1; D gene unclear. The CDR3 is 17 amino acids. Germline CDR1 and CDR2: SEHNR and FQNEAQ (reference sequence). Trimming left V 0 bases short and J 2 bases short, with 14 bases between. This CDR3 reads CASSLAGAHNPYNEQFF. The CDR3 DNA follows: TGTGCCAGCAGCTTAGCGGGTGCCCATAACCCCTACAATGAGCAGTTCTTC.

V and J are TRBV27 and TRBJ1-4, with D hard to call. Trimming stripped 2 bases from V and 12 bases from J, with 13 bases between. CDR1 and CDR2 from the germline V gene are MNHEY and SMNVEV (reference sequence). The CDR3 spans 13 residues. The CDR3 spells CASSLLPTTELFF. For the CDR3, the DNA is TGTGCCAGCAGTTTACTTCCGACAACGGAACTGTTTTTT.

The chain has TRBV4-3 and TRBJ1-1; D is unclear. This CDR3 is 15 amino acids long. The ends were cut back, 4 bases at V and 0 bases at J, with 12 bases in the middle. Germline loops: CDR1 LGHNA, CDR2 YSLEER. CDR3 nucleotides: TGCGCCAGCAGCCCGGGCGCAAAGATGAACACTGAAGCTTTCTTT. Translated: CASSPGAKMNTEAFF.

The genes are TRBV7-2 and TRBJ2-2; D assignment may be TRBD1 or TRBD2 (5 bases each). The CDR3 totals 19 residues. Germline V gene sequence: CDR1 SGHTA, CDR2 FQGNSA. The germline V and J ends were trimmed by 4 bases and 5 bases, with 26 bases remaining between them. The CDR3 is CASSSGQGALKSRTGELFF. DNA for the CDR3: TGTGCCAGCAGCTCGGGGCAGGGAGCCCTCAAGTCGCGAACCGGGGAGCTGTTTTTT.